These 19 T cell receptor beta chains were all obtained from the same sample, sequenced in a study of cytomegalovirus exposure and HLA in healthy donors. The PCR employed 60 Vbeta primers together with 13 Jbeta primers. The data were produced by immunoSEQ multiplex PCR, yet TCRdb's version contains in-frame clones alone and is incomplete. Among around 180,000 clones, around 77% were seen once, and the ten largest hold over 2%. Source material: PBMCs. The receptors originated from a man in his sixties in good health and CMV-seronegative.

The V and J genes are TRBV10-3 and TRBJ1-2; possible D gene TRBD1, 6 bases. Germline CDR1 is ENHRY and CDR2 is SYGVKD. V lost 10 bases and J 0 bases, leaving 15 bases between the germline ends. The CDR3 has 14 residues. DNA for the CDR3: TGTGCCAGCGCCCCAGGGGCACCTAACTATGGCTACACCTTC. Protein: CASAPGAPNYGYTF.

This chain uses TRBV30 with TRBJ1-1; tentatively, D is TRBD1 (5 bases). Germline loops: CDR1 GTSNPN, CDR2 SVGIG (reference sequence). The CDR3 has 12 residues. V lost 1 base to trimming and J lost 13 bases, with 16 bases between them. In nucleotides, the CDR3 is TGTGCCTGGAGTGCGGGGGGTGCAAGTGTTTTCTTT. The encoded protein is CAWSAGGASVFF.

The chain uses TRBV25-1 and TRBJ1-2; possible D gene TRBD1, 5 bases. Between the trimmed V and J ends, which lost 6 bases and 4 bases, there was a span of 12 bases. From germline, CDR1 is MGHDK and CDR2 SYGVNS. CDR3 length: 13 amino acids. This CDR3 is CASSGTSFYGYTF. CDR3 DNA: TGTGCCAGCAGCGGGACTTCTTTCTATGGCTACACCTTC.

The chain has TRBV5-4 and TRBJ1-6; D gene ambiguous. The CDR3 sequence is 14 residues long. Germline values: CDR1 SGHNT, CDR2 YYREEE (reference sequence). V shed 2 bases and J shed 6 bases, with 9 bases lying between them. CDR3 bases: TGTGCCAGCAGCTTTATACAGAGTAATTCACCCCTCCACTTT. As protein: CASSFIQSNSPLHF. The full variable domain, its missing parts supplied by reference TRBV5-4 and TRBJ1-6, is ETGVTQSPTHLIKTRGQQVTLRCSSQSGHNTVSWYQQALGQGPQFIFQYYREEENGRGNFPPRFSGLQFPNYSSELNVNALELDDSALYLCASSFIQSNSPLHFGNGTRLTVT.

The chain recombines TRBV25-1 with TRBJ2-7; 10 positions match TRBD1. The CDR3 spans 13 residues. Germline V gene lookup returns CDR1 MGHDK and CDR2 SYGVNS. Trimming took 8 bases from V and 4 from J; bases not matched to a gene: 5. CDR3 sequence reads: CASRQGAGYEQYF. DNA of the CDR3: TGTGCCAGCCGACAGGGGGCGGGGTACGAGCAGTACTTC.

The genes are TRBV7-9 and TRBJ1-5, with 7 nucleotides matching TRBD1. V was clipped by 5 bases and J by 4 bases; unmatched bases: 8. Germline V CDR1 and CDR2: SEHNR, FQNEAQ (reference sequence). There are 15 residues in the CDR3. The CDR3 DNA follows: TGTGCCAGCAGCCCGGGCGCAGGGGGTAATCAGCCCCAGCATTTT. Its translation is CASSPGAGGNQPQHF.

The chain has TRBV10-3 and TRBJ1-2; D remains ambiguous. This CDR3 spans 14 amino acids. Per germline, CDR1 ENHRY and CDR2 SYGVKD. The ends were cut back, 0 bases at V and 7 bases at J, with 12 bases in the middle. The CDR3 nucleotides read TGTGCCATCAGTGAGTCCTTTGCGGGAAGTGGCTACACCTTC. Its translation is CAISESFAGSGYTF.

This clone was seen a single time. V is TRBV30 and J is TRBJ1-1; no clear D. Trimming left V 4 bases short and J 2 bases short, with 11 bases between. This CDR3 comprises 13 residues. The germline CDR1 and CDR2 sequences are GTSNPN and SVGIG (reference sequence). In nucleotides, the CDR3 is TGTGCCTGGATGGCCCAACCTAACACTGAAGCTTTCTTT. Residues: CAWMAQPNTEAFF.

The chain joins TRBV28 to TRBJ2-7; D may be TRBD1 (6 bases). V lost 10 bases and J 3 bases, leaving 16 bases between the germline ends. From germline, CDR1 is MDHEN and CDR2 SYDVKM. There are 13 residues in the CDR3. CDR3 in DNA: TGTGCCACCGTCGGACAGTTACGCTACGAGCAGTACTTC. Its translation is CATVGQLRYEQYF. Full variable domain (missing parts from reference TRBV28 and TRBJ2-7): DVKVTQSSRYLVKRTGEKVFLECVQDMDHENMFWYRQDPGLGLRLIYFSYDVKMKEKGDIPEGYSVSREKKERFSLILESASTNQTSMYLCATVGQLRYEQYFGPGTRLTVT.

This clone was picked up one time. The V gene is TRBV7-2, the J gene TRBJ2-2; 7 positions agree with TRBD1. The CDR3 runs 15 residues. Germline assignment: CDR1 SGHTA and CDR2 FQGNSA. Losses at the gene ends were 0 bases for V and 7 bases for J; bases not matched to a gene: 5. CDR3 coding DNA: TGTGCCAGCAGCTTAGCGCCAGGGGGTATCGGGGAGCTGTTTTTT. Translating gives CASSLAPGGIGELFF.

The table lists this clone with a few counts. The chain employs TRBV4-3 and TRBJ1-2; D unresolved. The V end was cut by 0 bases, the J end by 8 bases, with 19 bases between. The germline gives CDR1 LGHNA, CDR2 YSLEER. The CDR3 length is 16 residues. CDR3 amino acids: CASSQEATSRRGGYTF. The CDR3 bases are TGCGCCAGCAGCCAAGAGGCAACTTCCCGAAGAGGGGGCTACACCTTC.

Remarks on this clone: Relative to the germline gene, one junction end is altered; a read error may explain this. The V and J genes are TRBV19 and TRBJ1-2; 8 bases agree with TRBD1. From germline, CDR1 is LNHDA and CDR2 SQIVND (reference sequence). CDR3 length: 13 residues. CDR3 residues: CASSMKTGEGYPF. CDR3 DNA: TGTGCCAGTAGTATGAAGACAGGGGAAGGCTACCCCTTC.

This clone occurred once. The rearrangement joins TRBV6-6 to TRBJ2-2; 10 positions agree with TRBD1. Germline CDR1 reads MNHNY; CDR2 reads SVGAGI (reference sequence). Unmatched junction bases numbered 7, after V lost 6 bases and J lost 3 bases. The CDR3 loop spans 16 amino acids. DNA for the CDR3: TGTGCCAGCAGCGCGCCGGGACAGGGGTACACCGGGGAGCTGTTTTTT. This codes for CASSAPGQGYTGELFF.

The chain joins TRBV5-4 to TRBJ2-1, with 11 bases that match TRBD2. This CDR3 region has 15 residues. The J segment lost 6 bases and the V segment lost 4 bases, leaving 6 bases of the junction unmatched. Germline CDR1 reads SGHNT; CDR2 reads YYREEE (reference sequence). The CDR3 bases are TGTGCCAGCAGCCCCGGGACTAGCGGACTCAATGAGCAGTTCTTC. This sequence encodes CASSPGTSGLNEQFF.

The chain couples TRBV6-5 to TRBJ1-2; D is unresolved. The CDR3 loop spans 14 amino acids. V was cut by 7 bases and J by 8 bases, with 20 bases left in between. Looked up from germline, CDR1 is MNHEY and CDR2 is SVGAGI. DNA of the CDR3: TGTGCCAGCACCAACAGTGGCAGGTCGAGAGGCTACACCTTC. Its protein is CASTNSGRSRGYTF.

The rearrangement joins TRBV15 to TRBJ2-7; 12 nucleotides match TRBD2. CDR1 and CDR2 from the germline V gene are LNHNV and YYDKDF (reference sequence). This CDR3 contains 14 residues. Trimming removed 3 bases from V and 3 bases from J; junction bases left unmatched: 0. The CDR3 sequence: CATSRTSGGYEQYF. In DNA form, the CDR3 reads TGTGCCACCAGCAGGACTAGCGGGGGCTACGAGCAGTACTTC.

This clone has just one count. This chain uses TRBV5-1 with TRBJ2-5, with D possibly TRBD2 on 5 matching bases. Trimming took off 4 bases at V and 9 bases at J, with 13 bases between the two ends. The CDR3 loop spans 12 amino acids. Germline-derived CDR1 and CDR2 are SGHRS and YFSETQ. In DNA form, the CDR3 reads TGCGCCAGCAGCCCGTCGCCCGGGGCCCAGTACTTC. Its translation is CASSPSPGAQYF.

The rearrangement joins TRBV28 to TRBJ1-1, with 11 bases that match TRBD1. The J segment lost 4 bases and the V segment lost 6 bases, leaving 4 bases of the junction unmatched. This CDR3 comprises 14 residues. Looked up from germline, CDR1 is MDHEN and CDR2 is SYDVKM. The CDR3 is CASRRTGGSTEAFF. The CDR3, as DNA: TGTGCCAGCAGGCGGACAGGGGGCAGCACTGAAGCTTTCTTT.

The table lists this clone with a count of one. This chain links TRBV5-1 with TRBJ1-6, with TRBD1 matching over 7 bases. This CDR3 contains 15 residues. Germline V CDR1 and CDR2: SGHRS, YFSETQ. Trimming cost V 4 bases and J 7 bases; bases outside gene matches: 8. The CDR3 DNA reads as TGCGCCAGCAGCCTCATACCGGGACAGAATTCACCCCTCCACTTT. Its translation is CASSLIPGQNSPLHF.